This is a list of T cell receptor beta chains from one sample in a study of metastatic and nonmetastatic thyroid tumors. TCRdb re-called the PCR reads with MiXCR. The data hold some 22,000 clones, with roughly a quarter observed a single time. Sequencing was performed on tumor tissue. Source of these receptors: a male donor with papillary thyroid cancer or a benign thyroid nodule (not recorded which). Some clones in this sample may be carry-over from other donors' samples. The CDR3 runs from the conserved cysteine through the conserved F or W. D genes are given only for firm matches. Clone size is shown for a subset of rows, as once, few, many or a class of expanded clone.

clone size: many
V gene: TRBV7-7
J gene: TRBJ2-7
D gene: TRBD2
CDR3 DNA: TGTGCTAGCAGCCAATACTTCGACGGATTGGGGGGGTACGAGCAGTACTTC
CDR3 protein: CASSQYFDGLGGYEQYF

clone size: few
V gene: TRBV28
J gene: TRBJ2-7
D gene: .
CDR3 DNA: TGTGCCAGCAGTTTTTCAGGGGCGAACTACGAGCAGTACTTC
CDR3 protein: CASSFSGANYEQYF

clone size: many
V gene: TRBV20-1
J gene: TRBJ1-2
D gene: .
CDR3 DNA: TGCAGTGCGCGGGACTTGGGTGGCTACACCTTC
CDR3 protein: CSARDLGGYTF

clone size: .
V gene: TRBV27
J gene: TRBJ2-3
D gene: .
CDR3 DNA: TGTGCCAGCAGTTCTATTATGAGTTTGGCGGATACGCAGTATTTT
CDR3 protein: CASSSIMSLADTQYF

clone size: many
V gene: TRBV12-3/TRBV12-4
J gene: TRBJ1-1
D gene: TRBD1
CDR3 DNA: TGTGCCAGCAGTTTCACAGGGGGAGTGGGCACTGAAGCTTTCTTT
CDR3 protein: CASSFTGGVGTEAFF

clone size: .
V gene: TRBV13
J gene: TRBJ2-1
D gene: TRBD2
CDR3 DNA: TGTGCCAGCATCTCCGGGACTAAGAGAGGGAGGGCCGGAGCCAATGAGCAGTTCTTC
CDR3 protein: CASISGTKRGRAGANEQFF

clone size: few
V gene: TRBV28
J gene: TRBJ2-3
D gene: .
CDR3 DNA: TGTGCCAGCAGTTCCCTCGCGGGTTCAGATACGCAGTATTTT
CDR3 protein: CASSSLAGSDTQYF

clone size: many
V gene: TRBV6-1
J gene: TRBJ2-5
D gene: TRBD2
CDR3 DNA: TGTGCCAGCAGTGAAAACAGGGCGGGAGGAGGGGAGACCCAGTACTTC
CDR3 protein: CASSENRAGGGETQYF

clone size: few
V gene: TRBV28
J gene: TRBJ2-1
D gene: TRBD2
CDR3 DNA: TGTGCCAGCAGTTTAAGCGGGGGCCCTACTTCCAATGATCAGTTCTTC
CDR3 protein: CASSLSGGPTSNDQFF

clone size: .
V gene: TRBV5-6
J gene: TRBJ2-6
D gene: .
CDR3 DNA: TGTGCCAGCAGCTCTGGACGGTCTGGGGCCAACGTCCTGACTTTC
CDR3 protein: CASSSGRSGANVLTF

clone size: many
V gene: TRBV19
J gene: TRBJ2-7
D gene: TRBD1
CDR3 DNA: TGTGCCAGTACCGGGACAGGGGGGAACTACGAGCAGTACTTC
CDR3 protein: CASTGTGGNYEQYF

clone size: many
V gene: TRBV7-2
J gene: TRBJ2-7
D gene: .
CDR3 DNA: TGTGCCAGCAGCCCCGGGACTCTTTACGAGCAGTACTTC
CDR3 protein: CASSPGTLYEQYF

clone size: medium-sized
V gene: TRBV12-3/TRBV12-4
J gene: TRBJ2-2
D gene: .
CDR3 DNA: TGTGCCGGCGCTTCTGGGGTGATCACCGGGGAGCTGTTTTTT
CDR3 protein: CAGASGVITGELFF

clone size: many
V gene: TRBV11-3
J gene: TRBJ2-1
D gene: TRBD2
CDR3 DNA: TGTGCCAGCAGCTTACGGGAGGGCCCCTACAATGAGCAGTTCTTC
CDR3 protein: CASSLREGPYNEQFF

clone size: .
V gene: TRBV27
J gene: TRBJ2-3
D gene: .
CDR3 DNA: TGTGCCAGAAGTTCACTCGGGGCCGGCACAGATACGCAGTATTTT
CDR3 protein: CARSSLGAGTDTQYF

clone size: .
V gene: TRBV7-7
J gene: TRBJ2-7
D gene: TRBD1
CDR3 DNA: TGTGCTAGCAGCTTAGGGACAGGCAGCTCCTACGAGCAGTACTTC
CDR3 protein: CASSLGTGSSYEQYF

clone size: many
V gene: TRBV5-1
J gene: TRBJ2-1
D gene: TRBD2
CDR3 DNA: TGCGCCAGCAGGCGGGAGGTCCTCAATGAGCAGTTCTTC
CDR3 protein: CASRREVLNEQFF

clone size: medium-sized
V gene: TRBV24-1
J gene: TRBJ2-7
D gene: .
CDR3 DNA: TGTGCCACCAGTGATTCACCCTCGGGCGAGCAGTACTTC
CDR3 protein: CATSDSPSGEQYF

clone size: many
V gene: TRBV10-3
J gene: TRBJ1-3
D gene: .
CDR3 DNA: TGTGCCATCAGTGAGTCTTTTGGGATAGGGTCTGGAAACACCATATATTTT
CDR3 protein: CAISESFGIGSGNTIYF

clone size: many
V gene: TRBV28
J gene: TRBJ2-3
D gene: TRBD1
CDR3 DNA: TGTGCCAGCAGACCAGACAGGGGAGTAGAAGATACGCAGTATTTT
CDR3 protein: CASRPDRGVEDTQYF

clone size: few
V gene: TRBV24-1
J gene: TRBJ1-5
D gene: .
CDR3 DNA: TGTGCCACCAGTGCCCCAGCAGGGCAGCCCCAGCATTTT
CDR3 protein: CATSAPAGQPQHF

clone size: .
V gene: TRBV27
J gene: TRBJ2-1
D gene: .
CDR3 DNA: TGTGCAAGCAGTTTCAGTAGGATCGAAACTACCTACAATGAGCAGTTCTTC
CDR3 protein: CASSFSRIETTYNEQFF

clone size: once
V gene: TRBV6-2/TRBV6-3
J gene: TRBJ2-7
D gene: TRBD1
CDR3 DNA: TGTGCCAGCAAACTTCCCCCAACAGGGGGCTTTGGTAGCGGGCCCCTCGAGCAGTACTTC
CDR3 protein: CASKLPPTGGFGSGPLEQYF

clone size: many
V gene: TRBV5-5
J gene: TRBJ1-2
D gene: TRBD1
CDR3 DNA: TGTGCCAGCAGCTTAGGCCAGGGGGTTTCTCTCTATGGCTACACCTTC
CDR3 protein: CASSLGQGVSLYGYTF

clone size: many
V gene: TRBV3-1
J gene: TRBJ2-3
D gene: TRBD1
CDR3 DNA: TGTGCCAGCAGCCAAGGGGGACAGGGAACAGATACGCAGTATTTT
CDR3 protein: CASSQGGQGTDTQYF

clone size: many
V gene: TRBV7-9
J gene: TRBJ2-1
D gene: TRBD2
CDR3 DNA: TGTGCCAGCAGCACCGGGACTAGCGGGAGGGCGGACAATGAGCAGTTCTTC
CDR3 protein: CASSTGTSGRADNEQFF

clone size: few
V gene: TRBV28
J gene: TRBJ1-5
D gene: .
CDR3 DNA: TGTGCCAGCAGTTTGATAAATCAGCCCCAGCATTTT
CDR3 protein: CASSLINQPQHF

clone size: .
V gene: TRBV7-2
J gene: TRBJ2-7
D gene: .
CDR3 DNA: TGTGCCAGCACCCTTATCCTAGCTGCAGCCTACGAGCAGTACTTC
CDR3 protein: CASTLILAAAYEQYF

clone size: many
V gene: TRBV28
J gene: TRBJ2-5
D gene: .
CDR3 DNA: TGTGCCAGCAGCTTGGGTGGCAGGGAAGAGACCCAGTACTTC
CDR3 protein: CASSLGGREETQYF

clone size: many
V gene: TRBV30
J gene: TRBJ2-3
D gene: TRBD2
CDR3 DNA: TGTGCCTGGAGTGTAGGGGTGGGAGGGAGCACAGATACGCAGTATTTT
CDR3 protein: CAWSVGVGGSTDTQYF

clone size: few
V gene: TRBV27
J gene: TRBJ2-2
D gene: .
CDR3 DNA: TGTGCCAGCAGTCCGATAGTAAACACCGGGGAGCTGTTTTTT
CDR3 protein: CASSPIVNTGELFF

clone size: many
V gene: TRBV20-1
J gene: TRBJ2-2
D gene: TRBD2
CDR3 DNA: TGCAGTGCCCGGACTAGCGGAAACACCGGGGAGCTGTTTTTT
CDR3 protein: CSARTSGNTGELFF

clone size: few
V gene: TRBV5-8
J gene: TRBJ2-5
D gene: .
CDR3 DNA: TGTGCCAGCAACACCTTTCGGGTTGCGGAGACCCAGTACTTC
CDR3 protein: CASNTFRVAETQYF

clone size: .
V gene: TRBV30
J gene: TRBJ1-2
D gene: TRBD1
CDR3 DNA: TGTGCCTGGAGCCTACAGGGGGGTATGAGCTACACCTTC
CDR3 protein: CAWSLQGGMSYTF

clone size: many
V gene: TRBV27
J gene: TRBJ2-7
D gene: TRBD2
CDR3 DNA: TGTGCCAGCAGTTTCCGTCAGGGAGGGCCCTACGAGCAGTACTTC
CDR3 protein: CASSFRQGGPYEQYF

clone size: many
V gene: TRBV6-2/TRBV6-3
J gene: TRBJ1-2
D gene: TRBD1
CDR3 DNA: TGTGCCAGCACCCTACCACAGGGGGCTTTTGGCTACACCTTC
CDR3 protein: CASTLPQGAFGYTF

clone size: medium-sized
V gene: TRBV28
J gene: TRBJ2-1
D gene: TRBD2
CDR3 DNA: TGTGCCAGCAGTTTAGAGGGGGTAGCGGGATTGGATGAGCAGTTCTTC
CDR3 protein: CASSLEGVAGLDEQFF

clone size: many
V gene: TRBV7-2
J gene: TRBJ2-5
D gene: TRBD2
CDR3 DNA: TGTGCCAGCAGCTACCTCCTAGCGGGCAGGGGCCAAGAGACCCAGTACTTC
CDR3 protein: CASSYLLAGRGQETQYF

clone size: many
V gene: TRBV9
J gene: TRBJ2-7
D gene: TRBD2
CDR3 DNA: TGTGCCAGCAGCGCCGGGGAGACTAGCGGGAGGATCCCTTACGAGCAGTACTTC
CDR3 protein: CASSAGETSGRIPYEQYF

clone size: medium-sized
V gene: TRBV11-2
J gene: TRBJ2-7
D gene: .
CDR3 DNA: TGTGCCAGCAGCTTAGAGGGGTGGAGGCTAGACTTC
CDR3 protein: CASSLEGWRLDF

clone size: many
V gene: TRBV20-1
J gene: TRBJ2-1
D gene: .
CDR3 DNA: TGCAGTGCTAGCCAGGACTACAATGAGCAGTTCTTC
CDR3 protein: CSASQDYNEQFF

clone size: .
V gene: TRBV6-1
J gene: TRBJ1-5
D gene: .
CDR3 DNA: TGTGCCAGTGGGGCACAGGCGCGTGGACAGCCCCAGCATTTT
CDR3 protein: CASGAQARGQPQHF

clone size: many
V gene: TRBV5-6
J gene: TRBJ2-2
D gene: .
CDR3 DNA: TGTGCCAGCAGCTTGTTCCCCCTTGGCTCCGGGGAGCTGTTTTTT
CDR3 protein: CASSLFPLGSGELFF

clone size: .
V gene: TRBV24-1
J gene: TRBJ2-5
D gene: .
CDR3 DNA: TGTGCCACCTCTCGGAGTGCGGAGGAGACCCAGTACTTC
CDR3 protein: CATSRSAEETQYF

clone size: .
V gene: TRBV28
J gene: TRBJ2-7
D gene: .
CDR3 DNA: TGTGCCAGCAGTTTACGCCGGGTTGAGCAGTACTTC
CDR3 protein: CASSLRRVEQYF

clone size: many
V gene: TRBV7-2
J gene: TRBJ1-5
D gene: .
CDR3 DNA: TGTGCCAGCAGCTTAGCGGTGGGGGGAGGTTCGGGCAATCAGCCCCAGCATTTT
CDR3 protein: CASSLAVGGGSGNQPQHF

clone size: .
V gene: TRBV28
J gene: TRBJ1-5
D gene: .
CDR3 DNA: TGTGCCAGCAGTCGCCCTAGGACATGGGGAGATCAGCCCCAGCATTTT
CDR3 protein: CASSRPRTWGDQPQHF

clone size: .
V gene: TRBV7-8
J gene: TRBJ2-3
D gene: TRBD2
CDR3 DNA: TGTGCCAGCAGCTTAGGGGACTACGACACAGATACGCAGTATTTT
CDR3 protein: CASSLGDYDTDTQYF

clone size: many
V gene: TRBV24-1
J gene: TRBJ1-5
D gene: .
CDR3 DNA: TGTGCCACCAGTGATCCTACGGGAGGGTTGAAAAGTAGCAATCAGCCCCAGCATTTT
CDR3 protein: CATSDPTGGLKSSNQPQHF

clone size: many
V gene: TRBV29-1
J gene: TRBJ2-7
D gene: TRBD2
CDR3 DNA: TGCAGCGTTGAGGCGGGAGCCAACTCCTACGAGCAGTACTTC
CDR3 protein: CSVEAGANSYEQYF

clone size: once
V gene: TRBV6-2/TRBV6-3
J gene: TRBJ2-7
D gene: .
CDR3 DNA: TGTGCCAGCAGTTCCTCACAGGTGTACCCCTACAAGCAGTACTTC
CDR3 protein: CASSSSQVYPYKQYF

clone size: medium-sized
V gene: TRBV12-3/TRBV12-4
J gene: TRBJ2-3
D gene: TRBD2
CDR3 DNA: TGTGCCAGCAGTTTTGCTAGCGGGAGTCGAGATACGCAGTATTTT
CDR3 protein: CASSFASGSRDTQYF

clone size: many
V gene: TRBV5-1
J gene: TRBJ2-5
D gene: .
CDR3 DNA: TGCGCCAGCAGCCCCGGGACCGGCGGGGAGACCCAGTACTTC
CDR3 protein: CASSPGTGGETQYF

clone size: many
V gene: TRBV20-1
J gene: TRBJ1-2
D gene: .
CDR3 DNA: TGCAGTGCTAGAGATCATCTTCGGGAGATCTTCTATGGCTACACCTTC
CDR3 protein: CSARDHLREIFYGYTF

clone size: many
V gene: TRBV6-5
J gene: TRBJ2-7
D gene: TRBD2
CDR3 DNA: TGTGCCAGCAGTTACACTAGCGGACTCTCCTACGAGCAGTACTTC
CDR3 protein: CASSYTSGLSYEQYF